This T cell receptor (beta chain) was sequenced during a study of molecular identifiers for immune sequencing clone quantification. Study results and caveats: Clones with over 20 RNA copies captured over 99% of effector molecules but under 1% of naive ones.

Germline CDR1 and CDR2: LGHNA and YSLEER. The CDR3 totals 13 residues. From the PCR reads, TCRdb called clonotypes with MiXCR, one entry per CDR3 protein. The top ten clones hold 0.78% of a sample with hundreds of thousands of distinct CDR3 sequences, about 25% of them seen once. On this clonotype itself: The antigen is undetermined. At one of its ends the junction is not consistent with the germline gene, which may arise from a read error.

The chain uses TRBV4-3 and TRBJ2-7; D is undetermined. The TCR comes from a human donor in good health. Some libraries in this study had Jurkat cell RNA spiked in. Sequencing input: naive CD8+ T cells from blood, with Jurkat cell RNA spiked in. Subset specified: FACS-sorted CD8+CD4-CCR7+CD45RA+ naive T cells. CDR3 DNA sequence: TGCGCCAGCAGCCAAGATCGACGGCAGGCTCCTGACTTC. Its protein is CASSQDRRQAPDF.